The 4 T cell receptor beta chains below all came from one sample that was sequenced in a study of blood T cells in healthy people across ages. Through a sample-barcoded 5' primer and a J-beta primer mix, a second PCR was run for about 6 to 12 cycles. Each CDR3 protein gets one entry after TCRdb re-called the 5' RACE reads with MiXCR. The table records about 1.5 million distinct CDR3 sequences, roughly 43% of them present only once. The material sequenced was blood. Receptors originate from a young woman in good health.

This clonotype was seen a few times. The chain couples TRBV20-1 to TRBJ1-1; a weak D match, TRBD1 (5 bases). The CDR3 is 14 amino acids. V lost 7 bases, J lost 11 bases, and 26 bases lay in between. The V gene's germline CDR1 is DFQATT and CDR2 SNEGSKA (reference sequence). Written as DNA, the CDR3 is TGCAGTGTGTACACTTCCGGGACCAAAGGCGAGGCTTTCTTT. Residues: CSVYTSGTKGEAFF.

The J gene is TRBJ2-1, the V gene TRBV4-3; 8 bases are shared with TRBD1. Trimming took 2 bases from V and 4 from J; bases not matched to a gene: 4. Germline CDR1 is LGHNA and CDR2 is YSLEER. The CDR3 totals 15 residues. In DNA, the CDR3 is TGCGCCAGCAGCCAATCGGGACAGGTTTACAATGAGCAGTTCTTC. It is translated as CASSQSGQVYNEQFF.

V usage is TRBV4-2 and J usage is TRBJ2-1, with D uncertain. The germline CDR1 and CDR2 sequences are LGHNA and YNFKEQ. Trimming removed 0 bases from V and 7 bases from J, with 7 bases in between. The CDR3 runs 13 residues. The CDR3 protein is CASSQDERNEQFF. The DNA of the CDR3 is TGTGCCAGCAGCCAAGATGAGAGGAATGAGCAGTTCTTC.

This sequence joins TRBV27 and TRBJ1-1; no firm D call. The V end was cut by 2 bases, the J end by 10 bases, with 20 bases between. The germline V gene has CDR1 MNHEY and CDR2 SMNVEV (reference sequence). CDR3 size: 15 residues. The CDR3 region is CASSLDMASRWGAFF. The CDR3 bases are TGTGCCAGCAGTTTAGATATGGCTTCTCGTTGGGGAGCTTTCTTT.